This T cell receptor beta chain was sequenced during a study of blood T cell repertoires in COVID-19. At the level of the study: Material from acute and convalescent COVID-19 was sourced from the United States, Italy and Spain. Sources were T cells, B-cell-depleted T cells, or PBMCs; the material itself was cDNA or gDNA.

J was trimmed by 3 bases and V by 5 bases; bases with no gene match: 3. CDR1 is SGHNT, CDR2 YENEEA, per germline. This CDR3 is 14 amino acids long. Per the authors' pipeline: By means of reference gene primer amplification, nucleated cell counts were estimated. The assay was immunoSEQ multiplex PCR, and TCRdb's table has in-frame clones only and misses some. The D gene and trimming were derived from the DNA, and the V and J assignments and clone size from that table. The data contain roughly 97,000 clones, 85% to 90% of them singletons. This receptor was taken from a man aged 45-65 years with acute or convalescent COVID-19. The sequenced sample was peripheral blood. The V and J genes are TRBV11-3 and TRBJ1-1, with TRBD1 identical over 10 bases. This CDR3 reads CASSLGQGHTEAFF. CDR3 DNA: TGTGCCAGCAGCCTGGGACAGGGGCACACTGAAGCTTTCTTT.